A single sample gave rise to the 26 T cell receptor beta chains below, sequenced in a study of blood T cell repertoires in COVID-19 (TCRdb year 2020). The library came from the immunoSEQ multiplex PCR assay. Sourced from immuneACCESS, this table was stored by TCRdb with only in-frame sequences that have V and J called. A share of the clones is absent; for the studies checked, an unresolved V gene accounts for under half, and the remainder has no known explanation. The sample table records fewer than 60,000 clones; about four fifths of these occur just once. Approximately 27% of the sample goes to the ten largest clones. Sequencing was carried out using peripheral blood. The origin of the receptors is a woman aged 80 or older with COVID-19, enrolled during active disease.

The rearrangement links TRBV29-1 to TRBJ2-7; 7 bases align to TRBD2. The V segment lost 6 bases and the J segment 1 base; nucleotides outside the gene matches: 12. The CDR3 loop spans 15 amino acids. From germline, CDR1 is SQVTM and CDR2 ANQGSEA. CDR3 loop: CSVGSREYPSYEQYF. DNA for the CDR3: TGCAGCGTCGGATCGCGGGAGTATCCATCCTACGAGCAGTACTTC.

This clone was recorded once. This rearrangement joins TRBV19 to TRBJ2-2; D may be TRBD2 (5 bases). Between the trimmed V and J ends, which lost 6 bases and 5 bases, there was a span of 16 bases. CDR1 is LNHDA and CDR2 is SQIVND in the germline V gene (reference sequence). The CDR3 extends over 15 amino acids. The CDR3 here is CASRKVARETGELFF. CDR3 in DNA: TGTGCCAGTAGGAAGGTGGCCCGGGAAACCGGGGAGCTGTTTTTT.

This clone has just a few counts. The rearrangement links TRBV7-6 to TRBJ2-1; D is ambiguous. Trimming took off 5 bases at V and 8 bases at J, with 7 bases between the two ends. Germline V gene lookup returns CDR1 SGHVS and CDR2 FNYEAQ. This CDR3 contains 11 residues. CDR3 coding DNA: TGTGCCAGCAGCAATAGCTATGAGCAGTTCTTC. Amino acid sequence: CASSNSYEQFF.

The J gene is TRBJ2-5, the V gene TRBV7-9; 8 positions agree with TRBD1. This CDR3 contains 13 residues. The V gene end was trimmed by 8 bases and the J gene end by 5 bases; junction bases not matched to a gene: 7. Germline V gene sequence: CDR1 SEHNR, CDR2 FQNEAQ (reference sequence). CDR3 region: CASSGGVLETQYF. Here the CDR3 DNA reads TGTGCCAGCTCAGGGGGCGTTTTGGAGACCCAGTACTTC.

The J gene is TRBJ2-1, the V gene TRBV3-1 (or the pseudogene TRBV3-2); D is possibly TRBD2 (7 bases). The CDR3 is 15 residues long. Looked up from germline, CDR1 is LGHDT and CDR2 is YNNKEL (reference sequence). Trimming pared 1 base from V and 7 bases from J, leaving 14 bases between. The CDR3 coding sequence is TGTGCCAGCAGCCAAGGACGGGGGGCCAGGAATGAGCAGTTCTTC. It codes for CASSQGRGARNEQFF.

V usage is TRBV5-1 and J usage is TRBJ2-4; D is perhaps TRBD2 (6 bases). CDR1 and CDR2 from the germline V gene are SGHRS and YFSETQ. V was cut by 4 bases and J by 1 base, with 12 bases left in between. This CDR3 has 15 amino acids. Written as DNA, the CDR3 is TGCGCCAGCAGCCCGGGAGCCGGGGCCAAAAACATTCAGTACTTC. Translating it yields CASSPGAGAKNIQYF.

V gene TRBV18 combines with J gene TRBJ1-1; D not certain. CDR1 is KGHSH, CDR2 LQKENI, per germline. The CDR3 length is 14 residues. V lost 3 bases and J lost 4, with 12 bases in between. This CDR3 reads CASSPNAGATEAFF. The CDR3 bases are TGTGCCAGCTCACCCAATGCAGGTGCCACTGAAGCTTTCTTT.

This chain joins TRBV30 and TRBJ2-1, with D possibly being TRBD1 or TRBD2 (6 bases each). CDR1 GTSNPN and CDR2 SVGIG come from the germline V gene (reference sequence). The CDR3 totals 14 residues. The germline V and J ends were trimmed by 8 bases and 0 bases, with 14 bases remaining between them. The CDR3, as DNA: TGTGCCCGGGGGCTAGCGAACTCCTACAATGAGCAGTTCTTC. Protein product: CARGLANSYNEQFF.

CDR3 sequence (DNA): TGCAGCGTCACTACCCTAGCGGGGACTGCCGGGGAGCTGTTTTTT. It specifies CSVTTLAGTAGELFF. This chain joins TRBV29-1 and TRBJ2-2; TRBD2 matches at 9 bases. CDR1 is SQVTM, CDR2 ANQGSEA, per germline. With 6 bases clipped from V and 6 bases from J, the junction kept 11 bases outside the gene matches. The CDR3 sequence is 15 residues long.

This sequence joins TRBV7-9 and TRBJ2-2; no clear D. CDR1 and CDR2 from the germline V gene are SEHNR and FQNEAQ (reference sequence). The CDR3 has 12 residues. V lost 5 bases to trimming and J lost 7 bases, with 8 bases between them. DNA for the CDR3: TGTGCCAGCAGCCCCCCCGGCGGGGAGCTGTTTTTT. It yields the protein CASSPPGGELFF.

The chain combines TRBV7-2 with TRBJ2-5; no clear D gene. Trimming pared 2 bases from V and 5 bases from J, leaving 9 bases between. The V gene's germline CDR1 is SGHTA and CDR2 FQGNSA. This CDR3 has 13 amino acids. CDR3: CASSLNSVETQYF. CDR3 bases: TGTGCCAGCAGCTTAAATAGTGTCGAGACCCAGTACTTC.

This sequence joins TRBV24-1 and TRBJ2-1; D is perhaps TRBD1 (6 bases). Germline CDR1 is KGHDR and CDR2 is SFDVKD. The length of the CDR3 is 13 residues. Deletions cut 0 bases from V and 9 bases from J, with 8 bases between. CDR3 protein: CATSDLQGPEQFF. CDR3 bases: TGTGCCACCAGTGATTTGCAGGGGCCTGAGCAGTTCTTC.

The chain employs TRBV7-3 and TRBJ2-5; D possibly corresponds to TRBD2 (6 bases). Germline CDR1 is SGHTA and CDR2 is FQGTGA. V shed 1 base and J shed 7 bases, with 10 bases lying between them. This CDR3 is 13 amino acids long. CDR3 nucleotide sequence: TGTGCCAGCAGCTTAAAGGGACTCGGGACCCAGTACTTC. Translated: CASSLKGLGTQYF.

The J gene is TRBJ2-5, the V gene TRBV28; D is unclear. CDR1 MDHEN and CDR2 SYDVKM come from the germline V gene. V lost 1 base and J 5 bases, leaving 8 bases between the germline ends. The CDR3 sequence is 13 residues long. CDR3 in amino acids: CASSLFRPETQYF. The CDR3 coding sequence is TGTGCCAGCAGTTTATTCCGTCCTGAGACCCAGTACTTC.

The chain recombines TRBV30 with TRBJ2-1, with TRBD1 as a possible D gene (5 bases). This CDR3 has 15 residues. V was clipped by 3 bases and J by 6 bases, with 18 bases between them. Germline assignment: CDR1 GTSNPN and CDR2 SVGIG (reference sequence). CDR3 in amino acids: CAWSPQATPSNEQFF. In nucleotides, the CDR3 is TGTGCCTGGAGCCCACAGGCGACGCCGAGCAATGAGCAGTTCTTC.

This clone was detected only a few times. The rearrangement links TRBV19 to TRBJ2-7; 9 bases line up with TRBD2. V dropped 6 bases and J dropped 5; count of bases not matched to a gene: 8. The V gene's germline CDR1 is LNHDA and CDR2 SQIVND (reference sequence). The CDR3 spans 14 residues. The DNA for the CDR3 is TGTGCCAGTAGAGGGGTTTTAGCGGGAGACGAGCAGTACTTC. It encodes CASRGVLAGDEQYF.

The chain combines TRBV6-5 with TRBJ2-5; TRBD2 aligns across 10 bases. This CDR3 contains 13 residues. V was clipped by 6 bases and J by 7 bases; unmatched bases: 5. Germline V lookup: CDR1 MNHEY, CDR2 SVGAGI. The CDR3 protein is CASSLSGGGTQYF. For the CDR3, the DNA is TGTGCCAGCAGCCTAAGCGGGGGGGGGACCCAGTACTTC.

This chain joins TRBV5-1 and TRBJ2-1, with 8 bases lining up with TRBD2. The CDR3 is 17 amino acids. Trimming at V came to 4 bases and at J to 4 bases, leaving 13 bases not matched to a gene. Germline loops: CDR1 SGHRS, CDR2 YFSETQ. CDR3 sequence: CASSRDGTSGTYNEQFF. The CDR3 DNA sequence: TGCGCCAGCAGCCGGGACGGTACTAGCGGTACGTACAATGAGCAGTTCTTC.

The V call is TRBV12-3 or TRBV12-4, the J call TRBJ1-2; D perhaps matches TRBD1 (6 bases). The CDR3 is made up of 13 amino acids. V lost 5 bases and J 8 bases, leaving 15 bases between the germline ends. The CDR3 spells CASSPRGGGGYTF. The CDR3 DNA is TGTGCCAGCAGTCCCCGGGGGGGCGGGGGCTACACCTTC.

J is TRBJ1-1 and V is TRBV27, with 8 nucleotides matching TRBD1. The trim removed 5 bases at V and 1 base at J, leaving 3 bases unmatched. The germline gives CDR1 MNHEY, CDR2 SMNVEV (reference sequence). This CDR3 is built from 14 residues. The CDR3 here is CASSRGQANTEAFF. The DNA of the CDR3 is TGTGCCAGCAGTAGGGGACAGGCGAACACTGAAGCTTTCTTT.

The chain joins TRBV4-2 to TRBJ1-1; 11 bases match TRBD1. The CDR3 has 21 amino acids. Looked up from germline, CDR1 is LGHNA and CDR2 is YNFKEQ. The junction had 22 bases not matched to a gene; V was cut back by 4 bases and J by 3 bases. The chain's CDR3 is CASSRGPDLPGQGERHTEAFF. The CDR3 DNA reads as TGTGCCAGCAGCCGAGGACCAGATTTACCGGGACAGGGGGAGAGGCACACTGAAGCTTTCTTT.

The chain carries TRBV5-4 and TRBJ2-5; the match to TRBD1 covers 8 bases. The CDR3 has 15 residues. The J segment lost 2 bases and the V segment lost 2 bases, leaving 5 bases of the junction unmatched. Germline V gene sequence: CDR1 SGHNT, CDR2 YYREEE (reference sequence). Here the CDR3 reads CASSFGQGAQETQYF. The CDR3 DNA reads TGTGCCAGCAGCTTCGGTCAGGGGGCTCAAGAGACCCAGTACTTC.

The chain uses TRBV3-1 (or the pseudogene TRBV3-2) and TRBJ1-2; D uncertain. The CDR3 runs to 14 residues. Trimming shortened V by 4 bases and J by 4 bases, and 13 bases separated the two germline ends. CDR1 LGHDT and CDR2 YNNKEL come from the germline V gene (reference sequence). The CDR3 loop is CASSPDGLGYGYTF. Here the CDR3 DNA reads TGTGCCAGCAGCCCCGACGGGTTGGGCTATGGCTACACCTTC.

J is TRBJ2-1 and V is TRBV4-1; 12 positions agree with TRBD1. The CDR3 contains 17 residues. Germline V gene lookup returns CDR1 MGHRA and CDR2 YSYEKL. V lost 4 bases, J lost 7 bases, and 11 bases stayed unmatched. The DNA of the CDR3 is TGCGCCAGCAGCCTTCGATCGTCGGGACAGGGGGCGAATGAGCAGTTCTTC. Protein: CASSLRSSGQGANEQFF.

The genes are TRBV24-1 and TRBJ2-7, with D maybe TRBD2 (6 bases). Trimming took 6 bases from V and 2 from J, leaving 13 bases between them. The CDR3 totals 14 residues. Germline CDR1 KGHDR, CDR2 SFDVKD. The CDR3 here is CATSLGRSPYEQYF. The CDR3 DNA reads as TGTGCCACCAGTCTCGGGAGAAGCCCCTACGAGCAGTACTTC.

This chain joins TRBV7-9 and TRBJ1-5; D is unclear. The CDR3 has 15 amino acids. Trimming took off 7 bases at V and 0 bases at J, with 13 bases between the two ends. Germline V gene data show CDR1 as SEHNR and CDR2 as FQNEAQ (reference sequence). The CDR3 DNA follows: TGTGCCAGCACCTTCGGAGACTATAGCAATCAGCCCCAGCATTTT. This codes for CASTFGDYSNQPQHF.